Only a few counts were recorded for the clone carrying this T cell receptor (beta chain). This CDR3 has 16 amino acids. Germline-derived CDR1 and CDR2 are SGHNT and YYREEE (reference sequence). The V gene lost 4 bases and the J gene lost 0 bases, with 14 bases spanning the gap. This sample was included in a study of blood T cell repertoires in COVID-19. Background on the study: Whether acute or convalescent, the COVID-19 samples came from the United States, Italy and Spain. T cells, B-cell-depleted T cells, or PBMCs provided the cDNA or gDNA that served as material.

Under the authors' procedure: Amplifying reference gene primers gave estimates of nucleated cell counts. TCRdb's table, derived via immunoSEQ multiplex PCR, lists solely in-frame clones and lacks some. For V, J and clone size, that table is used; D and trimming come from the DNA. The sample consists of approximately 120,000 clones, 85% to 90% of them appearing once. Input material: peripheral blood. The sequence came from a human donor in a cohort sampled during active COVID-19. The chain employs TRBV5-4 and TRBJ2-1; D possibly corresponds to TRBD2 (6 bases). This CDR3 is CASSKDSGSSYNEQFF. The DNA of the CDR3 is TGTGCCAGCAGCAAGGATAGCGGTAGCTCCTACAATGAGCAGTTCTTC.